The 30 T cell receptor beta chains listed next were all sequenced from one sample in a study of T cells in Graves' hyperthyroidism and ophthalmopathy. The investigators amplified TCR beta CDR3 regions from RNA transcripts. The TCR CDR3 first-round RT-PCR relied on the HTBI primer set. TCRdb used MiXCR to reprocess the multiplex PCR reads, holding one entry per CDR3 protein. The table shows roughly 800,000 distinct CDR3 sequences, with over 35% occurring only once. The sample was blood. The source is a man aged 18 to 30 with Graves' hyperthyroidism.

This clonotype was counted at least ten times. The chain couples TRBV7-8 to TRBJ1-2; D gene unclear. V was shortened by 5 bases and J by 7 bases, with 17 bases between the two germline ends. CDR1 and CDR2 (germline): SGHVS, FQNEAQ. This CDR3 spans 14 amino acids. The CDR3 protein is CASSPSPFEGGYTF. The DNA for the CDR3 is TGTGCCAGCAGCCCCAGTCCTTTTGAAGGTGGCTACACCTTC.

The V call is TRBV12-3 or TRBV12-4, the J call TRBJ1-5; the match to TRBD1 covers 7 bases. After removal of 4 bases from V and 3 bases from J, the junction contained 6 bases not matched to a gene. The CDR3 totals 15 residues. CDR3 sequence reads: CASSSRQGNNQPQHF. Written as DNA, the CDR3 is TGTGCCAGCAGTTCCCGACAGGGAAACAATCAGCCCCAGCATTTT.

V usage is TRBV9 and J usage is TRBJ1-1; possible D gene TRBD1, 6 bases. The CDR3 runs to 14 residues. V lost 5 bases and J lost 4, with 15 bases in between. Per the germline V gene, CDR1 is SGDLS and CDR2 is YYNGEE. The DNA of the CDR3 is TGTGCCAGCAGGGGACCACAGGGTTCCACTGAAGCTTTCTTT. Protein sequence: CASRGPQGSTEAFF.

This clonotype was detected a few times. A read error is possible here, since a much larger clone lies one base away. The chain couples TRBV2 to TRBJ1-5; D ambiguous. Looked up from germline, CDR1 is SNHLY and CDR2 is FYNNEI. There are 12 residues in the CDR3. The CDR3 here is CASSPTAQPRHF. In nucleotides, the CDR3 is TGTGCCAGCAGCCCCACGGCGCAGCCCCGGCATTTT.

This clonotype was observed a few times. The V and J genes are TRBV25-1 and TRBJ2-7, with 7 bases fitting TRBD1. Trimming cost V 6 bases and J 0 bases; bases outside gene matches: 11. Germline V gene lookup returns CDR1 MGHDK and CDR2 SYGVNS. The CDR3 is 16 residues long. Here the CDR3 reads CASSLGQPSSSYEQYF. The CDR3 nucleotides read TGTGCCAGCAGCTTGGGACAGCCGTCAAGCTCCTACGAGCAGTACTTC.

This clonotype turned up a few times. The chain carries TRBV4-1 and TRBJ1-1, with D unresolved. Germline CDR1 is MGHRA and CDR2 is YSYEKL. Deletions cut 4 bases from V and 4 bases from J, with 10 bases between. The CDR3 spans 13 residues. The CDR3 here is CASSPEDATEAFF. CDR3 bases: TGCGCCAGCAGCCCAGAGGACGCCACTGAAGCTTTCTTT.

This clonotype occurred many times. This rearrangement joins TRBV25-1 to TRBJ1-6; 11 bases are a match to TRBD1. The CDR3 is made up of 15 amino acids. V gave up 8 bases and J gave up 4 bases; unmatched junction bases: 4. In germline, CDR1 is MGHDK, CDR2 SYGVNS. The CDR3 protein is CASGGTGGYNSPLHF. CDR3 nucleotides: TGTGCCAGCGGCGGGACAGGGGGTTATAATTCACCCCTCCACTTT. The variable domain in full, with the rest retrieved from reference TRBV25-1 and TRBJ1-6, is EADIYQTPRYLVIGTGKKITLECSQTMGHDKMYWYQQDPGMELHLIHYSYGVNSTEKGDLSSESTVSRIRTEHFPLTLESARPSHTSQYLCASGGTGGYNSPLHFGNGTRLTVT.

The V and J genes are TRBV5-1 and TRBJ2-2; D ambiguous. The CDR3 has 14 amino acids. Germline CDR1 reads SGHRS; CDR2 reads YFSETQ. Trimming stripped 1 base from V and 0 bases from J, with 4 bases between. CDR3 region: CASSLNANTGELFF. DNA of the CDR3: TGCGCCAGCAGCTTGAACGCGAACACCGGGGAGCTGTTTTTT.

This clonotype was detected a few times. CDR3 loop: CASNGNSPTEAFF. For the CDR3, the DNA is TGTGCCAGCAACGGGAACAGTCCCACTGAAGCTTTCTTT. The chain has TRBV7-9 and TRBJ1-1; no clear D gene. In germline, CDR1 is SEHNR, CDR2 FQNEAQ (reference sequence). CDR3 size: 13 residues. Between the trimmed V and J ends, which lost 7 bases and 4 bases, there was a span of 13 bases.

The chain has TRBV7-9 and TRBJ2-5; D call uncertain. CDR1 is SEHNR, CDR2 FQNEAQ, per germline (reference sequence). Trimming left V 1 base short and J 2 bases short, with 8 bases between. The CDR3 consists of 14 residues. Written as DNA, the CDR3 is TGTGCCAGCAGCTTAGTCGATCCTCAAGAGACCCAGTACTTC. Translated: CASSLVDPQETQYF.

The genes are TRBV29-1 and TRBJ1-2; 8 positions agree with TRBD1. The CDR3 extends over 11 amino acids. From germline, CDR1 is SQVTM and CDR2 ANQGSEA. V was pared by 7 bases and J by 8 bases, with 6 bases of the junction left unmatched. CDR3 DNA: TGCAGCGGAATACAGGGGGTGGGCTACACCTTC. The encoded protein is CSGIQGVGYTF.

This clonotype came up once. The rearrangement joins TRBV11-1 to TRBJ2-2; D may be TRBD1 or TRBD2 (6 bases each). V lost 3 bases and J 6 bases, leaving 11 bases between the germline ends. Per the germline V gene, CDR1 is SGHAT and CDR2 is FQDESV (reference sequence). The CDR3 totals 14 residues. CDR3 sequence (DNA): TGTGCCAGCAGCTTTGAGGGGGGATCCGGGGAGCTGTTTTTT. Encoded protein: CASSFEGGSGELFF.

This clonotype was seen many times. CDR3 residues: CATQPGEGSGYTF. CDR3 coding DNA: TGTGCCACCCAGCCCGGGGAAGGTTCTGGCTACACCTTC. The chain has TRBV24-1 and TRBJ1-2; D gene unclear. The CDR3 covers 13 residues. V was clipped by 9 bases and J by 7 bases, with 17 bases between them. Germline V gene sequence: CDR1 KGHDR, CDR2 SFDVKD.

This clonotype was detected ten times or more. This chain connects TRBV9 to TRBJ1-3; TRBD1 matches 8 bases. V trimming: 4 bases; J trimming: 9 bases; junction bases outside the gene matches: 6. Germline CDR1 is SGDLS and CDR2 is YYNGEE. The CDR3 runs 13 residues. CDR3 sequence reads: CASSNGQGVTIYF. In nucleotides, the CDR3 is TGTGCCAGCAGCAACGGACAGGGAGTCACCATATATTTT.

This clonotype was counted between two and nine times. The gene calls are TRBV9 and TRBJ2-7, with unresolved D. V was cut by 0 bases and J by 0 bases, with 10 bases left in between. The CDR3 has 15 amino acids. The germline V gene has CDR1 SGDLS and CDR2 YYNGEE. This CDR3 is CASSVGGGTSYEQYF. DNA for the CDR3: TGTGCCAGCAGCGTAGGTGGTGGAACCTCCTACGAGCAGTACTTC. The full variable domain, completed using reference TRBV9 and TRBJ2-7, is DSGVTQTPKHLITATGQRVTLRCSPRSGDLSVYWYQQSLDQGLQFLIQYYNGEERAKGNILERFSAQQFPDLHSELNLSSLELGDSALYFCASSVGGGTSYEQYFGPGTRLTVT.

A remark on this clonotype: Given a much more abundant clone one base away, this may be a read error. The chain uses TRBV19 and TRBJ1-2; D possibly corresponds to TRBD1 (6 bases). CDR3 length: 15 residues. Germline CDR1 LNHDA, CDR2 SQIVND (reference sequence). Between the trimmed V and J ends, which lost 6 bases and 4 bases, there was a span of 18 bases. The CDR3 bases are TGTGCCAGTAGCCCCCGGGACAAGCGATCCTATGGCTACACCTTC. It codes for CASSPRDKRSYGYTF.

V is TRBV5-1 and J is TRBJ1-1; D is unresolved. Germline loops: CDR1 SGHRS, CDR2 YFSETQ. V gave up 0 bases and J gave up 0 bases, with 9 bases separating them. The CDR3 is 15 amino acids. CDR3 region: CASSLGADMNTEAFF. The CDR3 coding sequence is TGCGCCAGCAGCTTGGGGGCAGACATGAACACTGAAGCTTTCTTT.

This clonotype was counted a few times. The rearrangement links TRBV20-1 to TRBJ1-1; possible D gene TRBD1, 5 bases. Between the trimmed V and J ends, which lost 5 bases and 4 bases, there was a span of 14 bases. CDR1 DFQATT and CDR2 SNEGSKA come from the germline V gene (reference sequence). The CDR3 sequence is 13 residues long. The CDR3 DNA follows: TGCAGTGCTCTTCAGGGAGTAGGCACTGAAGCTTTCTTT. It yields the protein CSALQGVGTEAFF.

This clonotype occurred many times. This chain joins TRBV7-9 and TRBJ2-5; D remains ambiguous. This CDR3 is built from 14 residues. Trimming left V 0 bases short and J 0 bases short, with 5 bases between. Germline CDR1 SEHNR, CDR2 FQNEAQ (reference sequence). CDR3 in amino acids: CASSLASYQETQYF. The CDR3 DNA sequence: TGTGCCAGCAGCTTAGCGTCCTACCAAGAGACCCAGTACTTC.

This clonotype was seen only a few times. The genes are TRBV12-3 or TRBV12-4 and TRBJ2-7, with D perhaps given as TRBD1 or TRBD2 (5 bases each). There are 15 residues in the CDR3. Trimming took off 3 bases at V and 4 bases at J, with 16 bases between the two ends. CDR3 loop: CASSLALGTVYEQYF. CDR3 bases: TGTGCCAGCAGTTTGGCGTTGGGGACGGTATACGAGCAGTACTTC.

Ten or more counts support this clonotype. The genes are TRBV29-1 and TRBJ2-1, with 11 bases identical to TRBD2. Germline values: CDR1 SQVTM, CDR2 ANQGSEA. The V segment lost 5 bases and the J segment 7 bases; nucleotides outside the gene matches: 1. The CDR3 runs to 12 residues. CDR3 residues: CSVRTSGNEQFF. CDR3 DNA: TGCAGCGTTCGGACTAGCGGGAATGAGCAGTTCTTC.

This clonotype showed up just once. The chain uses TRBV12-3 or TRBV12-4 and TRBJ1-4; TRBD1 might be the D (6 bases). Trimming cost V 5 bases and J 4 bases, with 8 bases left between them. CDR3 length: 13 residues. CDR3 in amino acids: CASSAGDNEKLFF. CDR3 nucleotide sequence: TGTGCCAGCAGTGCAGGGGATAATGAAAAACTGTTTTTT.

This chain links TRBV4-2 with TRBJ2-7; D is uncertain. The CDR3 has 16 residues. The germline gives CDR1 LGHNA, CDR2 YNFKEQ. The V gene lost 0 bases and the J gene lost 7 bases, with 19 bases spanning the gap. The CDR3 DNA sequence: TGTGCCAGCAGCCAAGATAAATTGGACCTTACGAGGGAGCAGTACTTC. It specifies CASSQDKLDLTREQYF.

This clonotype turned up a few times. CDR3 bases: TGTGCCACCCGGGACTTTCAAGAGACCCAGTACTTC. This codes for CATRDFQETQYF. This chain joins TRBV7-8 and TRBJ2-5, with a tentative D call TRBD2 (6 bases). CDR1 is SGHVS and CDR2 is FQNEAQ in the germline V gene. The CDR3 has 12 amino acids. V lost 10 bases and J 2 bases, leaving 11 bases between the germline ends.

DNA of the CDR3: TGCAGTGCTATCGACACCGGAAACTATGGCTACACCTTC. Encoded protein: CSAIDTGNYGYTF. The chain joins TRBV20-1 to TRBJ1-2; unclear D gene. The CDR3 loop spans 13 amino acids. Germline values: CDR1 DFQATT, CDR2 SNEGSKA (reference sequence). The germline V and J ends were trimmed by 4 bases and 2 bases, with 11 bases remaining between them.

V is TRBV2 and J is TRBJ2-2; 8 bases fit TRBD2. Germline V gene data show CDR1 as SNHLY and CDR2 as FYNNEI. The CDR3 loop spans 14 amino acids. V shed 5 bases, J shed 6 bases, and the junction held 5 bases outside the gene matches. Written as DNA, the CDR3 is TGTGCCAGCAGTCCTAGCGGGTGGGCCGGGGAGCTGTTTTTT. Encoded protein: CASSPSGWAGELFF.

This clonotype was observed a few times. The V gene is TRBV6-1, the J gene TRBJ1-2, with D possibly matching TRBD1 (5 bases). The CDR3 is made up of 13 amino acids. V lost 2 bases and J lost 6, with 10 bases in between. Germline CDR1 and CDR2: MNHNS and SASEGT. DNA of the CDR3: TGTGCCAGCAGTGAATCCCCAGGGCATGGCTACACCTTC. Residues: CASSESPGHGYTF.

This chain connects TRBV6-6 to TRBJ1-5; D is ambiguous. The CDR3 is 16 amino acids. V lost 5 bases, J lost 0 bases, and 14 bases lay in between. The germline gives CDR1 MNHNY, CDR2 SVGAGI (reference sequence). CDR3 bases: TGTGCCAGCAGTGAGGGTTACACAAATAGCAATCAGCCCCAGCATTTT. This codes for CASSEGYTNSNQPQHF.

The CDR3 bases are TGTGCCAGCAGCCAGAGGGACAGGGACACTGAAGCTTTCTTT. Its translation is CASSQRDRDTEAFF. The chain links TRBV13 to TRBJ1-1; the match to TRBD1 covers 9 bases. This CDR3 comprises 14 residues. The germline gives CDR1 PRHDT, CDR2 FYEKMQ (reference sequence). With V trimmed by 5 bases and J by 3 bases, 4 bases remained unmatched.

This clonotype was counted only a few times. V is TRBV12-3 or TRBV12-4 and J is TRBJ2-7; 10 bases align to TRBD1. V was pared by 6 bases and J by 2 bases, with 4 bases of the junction left unmatched. The CDR3 has 14 residues. DNA of the CDR3: TGTGCCAGCAGGGGGACAGGGGTGACCTACGAGCAGTACTTC. Protein: CASRGTGVTYEQYF.